This T cell receptor (beta chain) was obtained from a study of T-cell reconstitution after alpha-beta-depleted transplantation in children. This clonotype was counted many times. As it was prepared, the TCRbeta library received unique molecular identifiers. TCRdb analysed the PCR reads with MiXCR anew, one entry per CDR3 protein. The data show under 850,000 distinct CDR3 sequences, less than 15% seen once. The CDR3 has 14 residues. J gave up 3 bases and V 6 bases, and 7 bases lay outside the gene matches. From germline, CDR1 is SQVTM and CDR2 ANQGSEA. The sequence derives from a girl aged 2-10 years with congenital amegakaryocytic thrombocytopenia, due to receive a stem cell transplant. This rearrangement joins TRBV29-1 to TRBJ2-1; TRBD1 agrees at 8 bases. The starting material was PBMCs, obtained before TCRalphabeta/CD19-depleted stem cell transplant. CDR3 sequence: CSVAPGTGYNEQFF. CDR3 nucleotide sequence: TGCAGCGTCGCTCCTGGGACAGGCTACAATGAGCAGTTCTTC.